These T cell receptor beta chains were read from a single sample in a study of CD8+CD57+ T cells in acquired aplastic anemia. From the reads, TCRdb called clonotypes with MiXCR, one entry per CDR3 protein. The sample includes about 180,000 distinct CDR3 sequences, under 55% seen only once; the top ten take more than 1%. The sequencing input was sorted CD4+, CD8+, or CD8+CD57+ T cells (not recorded which) from PBMCs. All receptors come from a human donor with aplastic anemia. The CDR3 runs from the conserved cysteine through the conserved F or W. Fields, in order: J gene, D gene, clone size, V gene, CDR3 DNA, CDR3 protein. The D gene is left open where the match is weak. Size is omitted from some rows. Given values are once, few, many or a class for expanded clones.

TRBJ2-7	-	few	TRBV5-1	TGCGCCAGCAGCTTGAGCGGGACAGCTATTTACGAGCAGTACTTC	CASSLSGTAIYEQYF
TRBJ2-7	TRBD1	many	TRBV5-5	TGTGCCAGCAGCCGGACAGGGCCCCAACTGGGTGGGCAGTACTTC	CASSRTGPQLGGQYF
TRBJ1-4	TRBD1	once	TRBV19	TGTGCCAGTGGAGACAGGGTTGAAAAACTGTTTTTT	CASGDRVEKLFF
TRBJ1-1	-	once	TRBV24-1	TGTGCCACCAGTGATTTGAGGGACACCAAAACGGGGACTGAAGCTTTCTTT	CATSDLRDTKTGTEAFF
TRBJ1-1	-	many	TRBV6-5	TGTGCCAGCAGTTACTCGACAGGTGAAGCTTTCTTT	CASSYSTGEAFF
TRBJ1-2	-	-	TRBV19	TGTGCCAGTACCCCTTTTGGGCAGGGAGTTAACTATGGCTACACCTTC	CASTPFGQGVNYGYTF
TRBJ2-7	-	-	TRBV12-3/TRBV12-4	TGTGCCAGCAGTTTAGCGTACGACGAGCAGTACTTC	CASSLAYDEQYF
TRBJ1-1	-	few	TRBV20-1	TGCAGTACCAACCAGGACAAGAACACTGAAGCTTTCTTT	CSTNQDKNTEAFF
TRBJ1-2	-	-	TRBV10-3	TGTGCCATCAGTGAGTCAGGGGAGGGGCTTCCCCATGGCTACACCTTC	CAISESGEGLPHGYTF
TRBJ1-2	TRBD1	-	TRBV19	TGTGCCAGTAGTATAGATTCGATTCGTGGACAGGGATTGTACTATGGCTACACCTTC	CASSIDSIRGQGLYYGYTF
TRBJ1-1	TRBD1	-	TRBV6-1	TGTGCCAGCAAAGGGGGCCTAAGGTTTCTGAACACTGAAGCTTTCTTT	CASKGGLRFLNTEAFF
TRBJ1-2	-	many	TRBV5-1	TGCGCCAGCAGCTTGGTAGCTACTCACTATGGCTACACCTTC	CASSLVATHYGYTF
TRBJ2-2	TRBD1	many	TRBV5-1	TGCGCCAGCAGCCCAGCGGGACAGGGGGCTCGGGAGCTGTTTTTT	CASSPAGQGARELFF
TRBJ2-1	TRBD2	-	TRBV2	TGTGCCAGCAGTGTGGGAGCGGGGGGCGGAAGGGGTGAGCAGTTCTTC	CASSVGAGGGRGEQFF
TRBJ2-7	TRBD1	few	TRBV5-1	TGCGCCAGCAGCTCCGGACAGGGGGTCTCCTACGAGCAGTACTTC	CASSSGQGVSYEQYF
TRBJ1-1	-	many	TRBV27	TGTGCCAGCAAAGTTTTGGGGGGCGGGGACACTGAAGCTTTCTTT	CASKVLGGGDTEAFF
TRBJ2-5	-	-	TRBV12-3/TRBV12-4	TGTGCCAGCAGTTTAGCGTCTGGTGGGGGCCGGGAAGAGACCCAGTACTTC	CASSLASGGGREETQYF
TRBJ2-1	TRBD1	-	TRBV4-2	TGTGCCAGCAGCCCTTCGCCAGGGGGCACTCGGTTCCCCTACAATGAGCAGTTCTTC	CASSPSPGGTRFPYNEQFF
TRBJ1-4	-	-	TRBV2	TGTGCCAGCAGTGAAAAACTGTTTTTT	CASSEKLFF
TRBJ2-7	TRBD1	many	TRBV6-2/TRBV6-3	TGTGCCAGCAGTTACACCGACAGGGGACAGTACTTC	CASSYTDRGQYF
TRBJ2-3	TRBD2	many	TRBV5-4	TGTGCCAGCAGCCAACTAGCGGGGGGGTCAGATACGCAGTATTTT	CASSQLAGGSDTQYF
TRBJ2-7	-	-	TRBV5-1	TGCGCCAGCAGCCTGGGGGACCAAACCTACGAGCAGTACTTC	CASSLGDQTYEQYF
TRBJ1-4	-	-	TRBV28	TGTGCCAGCAGTCCCTCGGCAGTAGAAAAACTGTTTTTT	CASSPSAVEKLFF
TRBJ2-5	-	-	TRBV7-2	TGTGCCAGCAGCTTAGTAGTGCGCCGGACCGAGACCCAGTACTTC	CASSLVVRRTETQYF
TRBJ2-7	TRBD1	-	TRBV6-5	TGTGCCAGCAGTTACAAAGGGGGGACAGGGGTCGGCGAGCAGTACTTC	CASSYKGGTGVGEQYF
TRBJ2-7	-	-	TRBV29-1	TGCAGCGTTGGGGGAAGGGCTGCGGGGCCGAAGCAGTACTTC	CSVGGRAAGPKQYF
TRBJ2-5	TRBD2	-	TRBV29-1	TGCAGCGTTGGACTAGCTGGGGGGGAGACCCAGTACTTC	CSVGLAGGETQYF
TRBJ2-3	TRBD1	-	TRBV18	TGTGCCAGCTCACCTGGGACAGGGGGCACAGATACGCAGTATTTT	CASSPGTGGTDTQYF